One sample yielded the 17 T cell receptor beta chains listed below, sequenced in a study of monozygotic twins with inflammatory bowel disease. Using the 5' RACE reads, TCRdb records one entry per CDR3 protein without DNA. In total, the table holds 400,000 to 500,000 distinct CDR3 sequences. Material: blood. The receptors were sampled from a human donor with ulcerative colitis or Crohn's disease, or a healthy co-twin of an affected twin (not recorded which).

V gene TRBV7-2 combines with J gene TRBJ2-1; TCRdb calls TRBD2, which cannot be checked without DNA. The CDR3 runs to 20 residues. Germline V lookup: CDR1 SGHTA, CDR2 FQGNSA. The CDR3 spells CASSPYQTSGGVSYYNEQFF.

The chain is built from TRBV7-2 and TRBJ2-3; the TCRdb call, TRBD1, lacks DNA for checking. This CDR3 is 16 amino acids long. From germline, CDR1 is SGHTA and CDR2 FQGNSA. CDR3 residues: CASSLDPGGRTDTQYF.

The J gene is TRBJ1-6, the V gene TRBV5-1; TCRdb returns TRBD1, unconfirmable since there is no DNA. Per the germline V gene, CDR1 is SGHRS and CDR2 is YFSETQ. The CDR3 length is 17 residues. CDR3 sequence reads: CASSLVTAGTANSPLHF. The whole variable domain, filled in from reference TRBV5-1 and TRBJ1-6, reads KAGVTQTPRYLIKTRGQQVTLSCSPISGHRSVSWYQQTPGQGLQFLFEYFSETQRNKGNFPGRFSGRQFSNSRSEMNVSTLELGDSALYLCASSLVTAGTANSPLHFGNGTRLTVT.

The chain combines TRBV7-9 with TRBJ2-7; the TRBD2 assignment by TCRdb is unverifiable without DNA. CDR3 length: 13 residues. The germline V gene has CDR1 SEHNR and CDR2 FQNEAQ (reference sequence). The CDR3 sequence is CATTAGGHAEQYF. The whole variable domain, remainder taken from reference TRBV7-9 and TRBJ2-7, is DTGVSQNPRHKITKRGQNVTFRCDPISEHNRLYWYRQTLGQGPEFLTYFQNEAQLEKSRLLSDRFSAERPKGSFSTLEIQRTEQGDSAMYLCATTAGGHAEQYFGPGTRLTVT.

V is TRBV12-3 or TRBV12-4 and J is TRBJ1-4. The CDR3 is 11 residues long. CDR3 amino acids: CASSLKGLLFF.

The chain combines TRBV12-3 or TRBV12-4 with TRBJ2-1. CDR3 length: 15 residues. The CDR3 sequence: CASRPSFGPYNEQFF.

The CDR3 is CASSDRGSGNTIYF. This chain links TRBV4-2 with TRBJ1-3; absent DNA, TCRdb's TRBD1 call cannot be checked. The germline V gene has CDR1 LGHNA and CDR2 YNFKEQ. This CDR3 has 14 amino acids.

CDR3 sequence reads: CSVQRHDEKLFF. This chain joins TRBV29-1 and TRBJ1-4. Germline lookup yields CDR1 SQVTM and CDR2 ANQGSEA. This CDR3 is 12 amino acids long. Full variable domain (rest looked up from reference TRBV29-1 and TRBJ1-4): SAVISQKPSRDICQRGTSLTIQCQVDSQVTMMFWYRQQPGQSLTLIATANQGSEATYESGFVIDKFPISRPNLTFSTLTVSNMSPEDSSIYLCSVQRHDEKLFFGSGTQLSVL.

This chain connects TRBV6-2 or TRBV6-3 to TRBJ2-7; the TCRdb D gene call, TRBD2, has no DNA to confirm it. The germline V gene has CDR1 MNHEY and CDR2 SVGEGT. The CDR3 extends over 16 amino acids. CDR3 amino acids: CASRRFTSGSSYEQYF.

The chain has TRBV5-5 and TRBJ1-1. The CDR3 runs to 13 residues. The germline gives CDR1 SGHKS, CDR2 YYEKEE (reference sequence). Here the CDR3 reads CASSVAGDTEAFF.

CDR3 sequence reads: CSTNRGAPNSPLHF. The rearrangement uses TRBV20-1 and TRBJ1-6; TCRdb lists TRBD1, though no DNA is available to test this call. Germline V gene lookup returns CDR1 DFQATT and CDR2 SNEGSKA (reference sequence). This CDR3 has 14 residues.

The chain couples TRBV5-1 to TRBJ1-1; TCRdb's D call of TRBD1 is untestable without DNA. The CDR3 contains 14 residues. CDR1 and CDR2 from the germline V gene are SGHRS and YFSETQ. Here the CDR3 reads CASSTAGTGAKAFF.

The chain recombines TRBV14 with TRBJ2-5. The CDR3 sequence is 12 residues long. The germline V gene encodes CDR1 SGHDN and CDR2 FVKESK. The CDR3 spells CASSLGFATQYF.

The chain uses TRBV6-5 and TRBJ2-2. Germline V CDR1 and CDR2: MNHEY, SVGAGI. The CDR3 sequence is 13 residues long. The CDR3 reads CASSYYGTGELFF.

V and J are TRBV30 and TRBJ1-2. The CDR3 consists of 14 residues. Germline values: CDR1 GTSNPN, CDR2 SVGIG (reference sequence). Here the CDR3 reads CAWSGPERRHGYTF. The whole variable domain, remainder taken from reference TRBV30 and TRBJ1-2, is SQTIHQWPATLVQPVGSPLSLECTVEGTSNPNLYWYRQAAGRGLQLLFYSVGIGQISSEVPQNLSASRPQDRQFILSSKKLLLSDSGFYLCAWSGPERRHGYTFGSGTRLTVV.

The CDR3 region is CSAAGANTGELFF. This sequence joins TRBV20-1 and TRBJ2-2; TCRdb designates TRBD1, a call that cannot be tested without DNA. CDR3 length equals 13 residues. The V gene's germline CDR1 is DFQATT and CDR2 SNEGSKA (reference sequence).

The chain uses TRBV29-1 and TRBJ2-5; TCRdb proposes TRBD1, but this gene call is untestable without DNA. The CDR3 has 12 amino acids. In germline, CDR1 is SQVTM, CDR2 ANQGSEA. This chain's CDR3 is CSVNREQETQYF.